This T cell receptor beta chain was captured by sequencing in a study of human T cells and chemical hapten exposure. Overall study context: Throughout a study of around six months, patients underwent weekly scalp administration of diphenylcyclopropenone doses. Small pooled library volume differences mainly caused per-sample TCR yield variation.

This clonotype was seen many times. Time point defined: patch test 1, 2 weeks after DPC sensitization. Described treatment: therapeutic diphenylcyclopropenone sensitization with weekly scalp DPC. Unseparated into fractions, whole blood served as the source from which total RNA was extracted. It was the library that attached unique molecular identifiers to individual cDNA molecules. TCRdb independently ran MiXCR on the RACE reads; one entry per CDR3 protein. The sample consists of roughly 100,000 distinct CDR3 sequences, roughly 9.6% of them appearing once. The CDR3 covers 13 residues. The V and J ends lost 2 bases and 5 bases respectively, with 10 bases between them. Germline V CDR1 and CDR2: SGHVS, FNYEAQ.

This chain connects TRBV7-6 to TRBJ2-7; no clear D. This sample comprised whole blood, obtained in connection with sensitization to the hapten diphenylcyclopropenone (DPC). The receptor was derived from a woman aged 40 to 49 with alopecia areata. Some clones in this sample may be carry-over from other donors' samples. The DNA for the CDR3 is TGTGCCAGCAGCTTACTCTTAGGTAACGAGCAGTACTTC. Translation: CASSLLLGNEQYF.